The 28 T cell receptor beta chains below all came from one sample that was sequenced in a study of CD4 T cells in relation to SARS-CoV-2 and coronaviruses. Sequencing used immunoSEQ multiplex PCR; TCRdb keeps in-frame clones, though not all of them. This table has 30,000 to 45,000 clones, roughly 90% appearing once. The material sequenced was memory CD4+ T cells from PBMCs. These TCRs come from an adult with COVID-19.

V usage is TRBV5-4 and J usage is TRBJ1-1, with D possibly TRBD1 on 6 matching bases. Trimming cost V 10 bases and J 4 bases, with 20 bases left between them. Germline CDR1 SGHNT, CDR2 YYREEE (reference sequence). The CDR3 is 14 residues long. CDR3: CAFQPGGGPTEAFF. The CDR3 DNA reads TGTGCCTTCCAACCTGGTGGGGGGCCCACTGAAGCTTTCTTT.

The J gene is TRBJ1-5, the V gene TRBV28; D is possibly TRBD1 (6 bases). The CDR3 covers 15 residues. Germline V CDR1 and CDR2: MDHEN, SYDVKM. Between the trimmed V and J ends, which lost 3 bases and 3 bases, there was a span of 12 bases. CDR3 region: CASSFKDRYNQPQHF. Written as DNA, the CDR3 is TGTGCCAGCAGTTTCAAAGACAGGTACAATCAGCCCCAGCATTTT.

This chain uses TRBV4-2 with TRBJ1-2; no firm D call. The germline V gene has CDR1 LGHNA and CDR2 YNFKEQ. Trimming left V 5 bases short and J 2 bases short, with 12 bases between. The CDR3 runs to 14 residues. In DNA form, the CDR3 reads TGTGCCAGCAGCATAGTGGGGAGGAACTATGGCTACACCTTC. Protein sequence: CASSIVGRNYGYTF.

The rearrangement uses TRBV6-5 and TRBJ2-7; unclear D gene. CDR1 MNHEY and CDR2 SVGAGI come from the germline V gene. V was trimmed by 9 bases and J by 2 bases, leaving 5 bases between them. The CDR3 runs 10 residues. The CDR3, as DNA: TGTGCCAGTAAACCCTACGAGCAGTACTTC. Translated, it gives CASKPYEQYF.

This chain connects TRBV15 to TRBJ1-6; D unresolved. The V end was cut by 4 bases, the J end by 6 bases, with 10 bases between. This CDR3 has 14 amino acids. Looked up from germline, CDR1 is LNHNV and CDR2 is YYDKDF (reference sequence). CDR3 region: CATSIRRGNSPLHF. The CDR3, as DNA: TGTGCCACCAGCATCCGGAGAGGTAATTCACCCCTCCACTTT.

The count of this clone is one. The J gene is TRBJ2-7, the V gene TRBV6-2 or TRBV6-3; possibly TRBD2 for D (6 bases). From germline, CDR1 is MNHEY and CDR2 SVGEGT. Trimming shortened V by 6 bases and J by 9 bases, and 24 bases separated the two germline ends. This CDR3 spans 15 amino acids. The CDR3 bases are TGTGCCAGCAGCCATCGCCGGGACGGCGGGGCGGGGCAGTACTTC. It encodes CASSHRRDGGAGQYF.

The chain recombines TRBV5-1 with TRBJ2-5; TRBD1 aligns across 9 bases. This CDR3 region has 16 residues. V lost 3 bases and J lost 3; bases outside the gene matches: 9. Looked up from germline, CDR1 is SGHRS and CDR2 is YFSETQ. CDR3 nucleotides: TGCGCCAGCAGCTCCGTACAGGGGGCAACCGAAGAGACCCAGTACTTC. Its translation: CASSSVQGATEETQYF. The full variable domain, with the rest looked up from reference TRBV5-1 and TRBJ2-5, is KAGVTQTPRYLIKTRGQQVTLSCSPISGHRSVSWYQQTPGQGLQFLFEYFSETQRNKGNFPGRFSGRQFSNSRSEMNVSTLELGDSALYLCASSSVQGATEETQYFGPGTRLLVL.

The rearrangement joins TRBV6-1 to TRBJ1-1; 9 nucleotides match TRBD1. After removal of 1 base from V and 6 bases from J, the junction contained 3 bases not matched to a gene. CDR1 and CDR2 from the germline V gene are MNHNS and SASEGT. This CDR3 spans 14 amino acids. The CDR3 loop is CASSEVGTGSEAFF. The DNA of the CDR3 is TGTGCCAGCAGTGAAGTGGGGACAGGGTCTGAAGCTTTCTTT.

This chain joins TRBV6-5 and TRBJ2-7; the D gene is possibly TRBD1 (6 bases). Deletions cut 5 bases from V and 3 bases from J, with 14 bases between. This CDR3 contains 14 residues. The V gene's germline CDR1 is MNHEY and CDR2 SVGAGI. The CDR3 sequence: CASSPLSRGYEQYF. Written as DNA, the CDR3 is TGTGCCAGCAGTCCCCTCTCCAGGGGCTACGAGCAGTACTTC.

This clone appeared once. J is TRBJ2-3 and V is TRBV5-4, with 9 bases that match TRBD2. The V and J ends lost 0 bases and 8 bases, in that order; junction bases with no gene match: 7. In germline, CDR1 is SGHNT, CDR2 YYREEE (reference sequence). CDR3 length: 15 amino acids. The CDR3 nucleotides are TGTGCCAGCAGCTTGGATCCAGCGGGGGGAGGTACGCAGTATTTT. Translation: CASSLDPAGGGTQYF.

V gene TRBV4-2 combines with J gene TRBJ2-7; D remains unclear. The CDR3 runs to 15 residues. The germline V gene encodes CDR1 LGHNA and CDR2 YNFKEQ. Between the trimmed V and J ends, which lost 7 bases and 2 bases, there was a span of 18 bases. CDR3 bases: TGTGCCAGCACCCTTACCGGGCCTCCCACCTACGAGCAGTACTTC. Its protein is CASTLTGPPTYEQYF.

The rearrangement links TRBV5-1 to TRBJ1-1; 11 bases agree with TRBD1. With V trimmed by 0 bases and J by 6 bases, 4 bases remained unmatched. The CDR3 has 15 amino acids. Germline V CDR1 and CDR2: SGHRS, YFSETQ. The CDR3 reads CASSLEGQGASEAFF. CDR3 bases: TGCGCCAGCAGCTTGGAAGGACAGGGGGCGTCTGAAGCTTTCTTT.

CDR3 sequence: CASSVAAGLNTEAFF. The CDR3 DNA reads as TGTGCCAGCAGTGTTGCGGCAGGGCTGAACACTGAAGCTTTCTTT. V and J are TRBV2 and TRBJ1-1; the D gene is possibly TRBD1 (5 bases). Germline lookup yields CDR1 SNHLY and CDR2 FYNNEI. Trimming cost V 4 bases and J 0 bases, with 12 bases left between them. The CDR3 totals 15 residues.

The chain is built from TRBV28 and TRBJ2-5; TRBD1 matches 7 bases. The CDR3 runs to 15 residues. V was clipped by 4 bases and J by 5 bases; unmatched bases: 10. Looked up from germline, CDR1 is MDHEN and CDR2 is SYDVKM. CDR3 protein: CASSSPRGQRETQYF. The DNA of the CDR3 is TGTGCCAGCAGTTCTCCCCGGGGACAGAGGGAGACCCAGTACTTC. Full variable domain (remainder filled in from reference TRBV28 and TRBJ2-5): DVKVTQSSRYLVKRTGEKVFLECVQDMDHENMFWYRQDPGLGLRLIYFSYDVKMKEKGDIPEGYSVSREKKERFSLILESASTNQTSMYLCASSSPRGQRETQYFGPGTRLLVL.

The rearrangement joins TRBV18 to TRBJ1-5, with 7 nucleotides matching TRBD1. This CDR3 contains 14 residues. Trimming took 3 bases from V and 5 from J; bases not matched to a gene: 4. CDR1 is KGHSH, CDR2 LQKENI, per germline. The CDR3 coding sequence is TGTGCCAGCTCACCTGTCCAGGGGGATCAGCCCCAGCATTTT. Its translation: CASSPVQGDQPQHF.

The chain combines TRBV19 with TRBJ1-4; 7 positions match TRBD1. The CDR3 runs to 14 residues. Losses at the gene ends were 5 bases for V and 5 bases for J; bases not matched to a gene: 5. CDR1 LNHDA and CDR2 SQIVND come from the germline V gene (reference sequence). CDR3 nucleotide sequence: TGTGCCAGTAGTTCGGGACAGAAGAATGAAAAACTGTTTTTT. As protein: CASSSGQKNEKLFF.

The rearrangement joins TRBV20-1 to TRBJ2-2; a possible D gene is TRBD2 (7 bases). The CDR3 has 14 amino acids. V gave up 3 bases and J gave up 6 bases, with 14 bases separating them. Germline V CDR1 and CDR2: DFQATT, SNEGSKA (reference sequence). The CDR3 DNA is TGCAGTGCTAGTTACAGGGAGGGGGCCGGGGAGCTGTTTTTT. It codes for CSASYREGAGELFF.

This rearrangement joins TRBV7-6 to TRBJ2-5; a possible D gene is TRBD2 (5 bases). Germline V gives CDR1 SGHVS, CDR2 FNYEAQ. Trimming pared 10 bases from V and 3 bases from J, leaving 24 bases between. The CDR3 covers 16 residues. The CDR3 sequence: CATLPTARAKKETQYF. The CDR3 bases are TGTGCCACCCTACCCACCGCGCGGGCGAAGAAAGAGACCCAGTACTTC.

J is TRBJ2-2 and V is TRBV9; no clear D gene. Trimming pared 0 bases from V and 6 bases from J, leaving 12 bases between. The CDR3 spans 15 residues. The germline gives CDR1 SGDLS, CDR2 YYNGEE. The CDR3 DNA sequence: TGTGCCAGCAGCGTAGCCCCAGACGGCCCCGGGGAGCTGTTTTTT. Translating it yields CASSVAPDGPGELFF.

The rearrangement uses TRBV7-8 and TRBJ1-2; D unclear. The germline CDR1 and CDR2 sequences are SGHVS and FQNEAQ. The CDR3 is 12 residues long. V lost 5 bases and J 6 bases, leaving 10 bases between the germline ends. The CDR3 nucleotides read TGTGCCAGCAGCCCAAAGAGGGATGGCTACACCTTC. Amino acid sequence: CASSPKRDGYTF. Combining the CDR3 with reference TRBV7-8 and TRBJ1-2 gives the whole variable domain GAGVSQSPRYKVAKRGQDVALRCDPISGHVSLFWYQQALGQGPEFLTYFQNEAQLDKSGLPSDRFFAERPEGSVSTLKIQRTQQEDSAVYLCASSPKRDGYTFGSGTRLTVV.

V gene TRBV7-2 combines with J gene TRBJ2-5, with 16 bases fitting TRBD2. CDR3 length: 15 residues. Germline V CDR1 and CDR2: SGHTA, FQGNSA. V shed 10 bases and J 5 bases; nucleotides not matched to a gene: 7. The CDR3 DNA reads as TGTGCCACCGGGACTAGCGGGGGGGCAGCGGAGACCCAGTACTTC. Encoded protein: CATGTSGGAAETQYF.

The CDR3, as DNA: TGTGCCAGCAGCTACCCAGGGGTTGGGACCAATAATTCACCCCTCCACTTT. Its protein product is CASSYPGVGTNNSPLHF. The chain carries TRBV5-6 and TRBJ1-6; D might be TRBD1 (6 bases). V was clipped by 3 bases and J by 5 bases, with 18 bases between them. The CDR3 spans 17 residues. The germline V gene encodes CDR1 SGHDT and CDR2 YYEEEE.

CDR3 in amino acids: CASSSTGGINQPQHF. CDR3 nucleotides: TGTGCCAGCAGTTCGACAGGGGGGATAAATCAGCCCCAGCATTTT. This chain links TRBV5-6 with TRBJ1-5; 9 positions agree with TRBD1. Germline CDR1 reads SGHDT; CDR2 reads YYEEEE. V gave up 5 bases and J gave up 4 bases; unmatched junction bases: 7. The CDR3 consists of 15 residues. Combining the CDR3 with reference TRBV5-6 and TRBJ1-5 gives the whole variable domain DAGVTQSPTHLIKTRGQQVTLRCSPKSGHDTVSWYQQALGQGPQFIFQYYEEEERQRGNFPDRFSGHQFPNYSSELNVNALLLGDSALYLCASSSTGGINQPQHFGDGTRLSIL.

The chain has TRBV25-1 and TRBJ2-5, with D perhaps given as TRBD1 or TRBD2 (5 bases each). With 4 bases removed from V and 4 bases from J, the gap between germline ends came to 19 bases. CDR1 MGHDK and CDR2 SYGVNS come from the germline V gene. The length of the CDR3 is 16 residues. CDR3 in DNA: TGTGCCAGCAGTGCGGGGCGAAATCAGTATATAGAGACCCAGTACTTC. It specifies CASSAGRNQYIETQYF. Based on the CDR3 plus reference TRBV25-1 and TRBJ2-5, the full variable domain is EADIYQTPRYLVIGTGKKITLECSQTMGHDKMYWYQQDPGMELHLIHYSYGVNSTEKGDLSSESTVSRIRTEHFPLTLESARPSHTSQYLCASSAGRNQYIETQYFGPGTRLLVL.

The chain combines TRBV6-5 with TRBJ1-1; D remains ambiguous. CDR3 length: 16 residues. V was cut by 4 bases and J by 1 base, with 16 bases left in between. The germline V gene encodes CDR1 MNHEY and CDR2 SVGAGI. CDR3 in amino acids: CASSSPRAGKNTEAFF. The CDR3 bases are TGTGCCAGCAGTTCTCCTCGGGCAGGAAAGAACACTGAAGCTTTCTTT.

The genes are TRBV30 and TRBJ1-2; a possible D gene is TRBD1 (5 bases). Trimming pared 0 bases from V and 6 bases from J, leaving 14 bases between. There are 14 residues in the CDR3. CDR1 is GTSNPN, CDR2 SVGIG, per germline (reference sequence). The DNA for the CDR3 is TGTGCCTGGAGTGTACATGCAGGGACGGATGGCTACACCTTC. The encoded protein is CAWSVHAGTDGYTF. The variable domain in full, completed from reference TRBV30 and TRBJ1-2, reads SQTIHQWPATLVQPVGSPLSLECTVEGTSNPNLYWYRQAAGRGLQLLFYSVGIGQISSEVPQNLSASRPQDRQFILSSKKLLLSDSGFYLCAWSVHAGTDGYTFGSGTRLTVV.

V usage is TRBV12-3 or TRBV12-4 and J usage is TRBJ2-7, with unresolved D. The length of the CDR3 is 10 residues. The V end was cut by 9 bases, the J end by 4 bases, with 7 bases between. CDR3 nucleotide sequence: TGTGCCAGTGGTCGTTACGAGCAGTACTTC. It is translated as CASGRYEQYF.

The chain has TRBV5-6 and TRBJ1-6, with a weak D call TRBD1 (6 bases). This CDR3 is 15 amino acids long. Germline CDR1 reads SGHDT; CDR2 reads YYEEEE. V dropped 4 bases and J dropped 5 bases, with 13 bases sitting between them. The CDR3 nucleotides read TGTGCCAGCAGCCCCCCGGGACAAGATAATTCACCCCTCCACTTT. As protein: CASSPPGQDNSPLHF.